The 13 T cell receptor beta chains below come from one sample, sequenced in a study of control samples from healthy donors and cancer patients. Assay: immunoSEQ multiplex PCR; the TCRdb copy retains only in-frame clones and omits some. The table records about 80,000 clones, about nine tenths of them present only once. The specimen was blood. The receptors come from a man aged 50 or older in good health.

DNA for the CDR3: TGCGCCAGCAGCCGAACTTCTGGGGCCAACGTCCTGACTTTC. Its translation: CASSRTSGANVLTF. The chain has TRBV5-1 and TRBJ2-6, with D unclear. Deletions cut 4 bases from V and 1 base from J, with 6 bases between. Germline V gene lookup returns CDR1 SGHRS and CDR2 YFSETQ. The CDR3 has 14 residues.

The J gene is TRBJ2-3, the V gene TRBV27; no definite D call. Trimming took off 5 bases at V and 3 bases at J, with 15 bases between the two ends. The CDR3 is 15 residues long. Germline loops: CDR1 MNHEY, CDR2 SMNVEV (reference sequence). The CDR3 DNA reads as TGTGCCAGCAGTCCGGAGACACTCCGGACAGATACGCAGTATTTT. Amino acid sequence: CASSPETLRTDTQYF.

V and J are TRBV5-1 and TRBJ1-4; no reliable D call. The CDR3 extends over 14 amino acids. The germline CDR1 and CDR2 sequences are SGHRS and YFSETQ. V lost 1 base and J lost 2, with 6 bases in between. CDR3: CASSLSATNEKLFF. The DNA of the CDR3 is TGCGCCAGCAGCTTGTCCGCTACTAATGAAAAACTGTTTTTT.

The DNA for the CDR3 is TGCGCCAGCAGCGCGGGAGTTGGGGCCTACGAGCAGTACTTC. Translation gives CASSAGVGAYEQYF. This sequence joins TRBV5-1 and TRBJ2-7, with TRBD2 matching 7 bases. Germline assignment: CDR1 SGHRS and CDR2 YFSETQ. The junction had 6 bases not matched to a gene; V was cut back by 4 bases and J by 2 bases. The CDR3 sequence is 14 residues long.

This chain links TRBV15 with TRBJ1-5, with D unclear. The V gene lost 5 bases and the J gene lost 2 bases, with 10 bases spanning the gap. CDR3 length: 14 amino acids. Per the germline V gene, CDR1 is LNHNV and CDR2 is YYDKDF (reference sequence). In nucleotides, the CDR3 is TGTGCCACCAGCGACGGGCTTCGCAATCAGCCCCAGCATTTT. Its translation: CATSDGLRNQPQHF.

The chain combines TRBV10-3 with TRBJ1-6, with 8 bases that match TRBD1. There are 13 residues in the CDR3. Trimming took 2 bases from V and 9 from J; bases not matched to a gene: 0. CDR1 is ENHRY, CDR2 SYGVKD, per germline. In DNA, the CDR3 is TGTGCCATCAGTGAGGGACAGGGTTCACCCCTCCACTTT. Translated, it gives CAISEGQGSPLHF.

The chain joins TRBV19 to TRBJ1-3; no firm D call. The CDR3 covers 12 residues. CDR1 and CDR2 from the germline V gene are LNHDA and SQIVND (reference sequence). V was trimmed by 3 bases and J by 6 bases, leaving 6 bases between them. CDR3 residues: CASSMDQNTIYF. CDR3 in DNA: TGTGCCAGTAGTATGGACCAAAACACCATATATTTT.

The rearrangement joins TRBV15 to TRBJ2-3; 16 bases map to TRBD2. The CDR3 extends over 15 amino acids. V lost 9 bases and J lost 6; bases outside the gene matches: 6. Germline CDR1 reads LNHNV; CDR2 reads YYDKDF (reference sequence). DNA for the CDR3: TGTGCCACTCAGGGACTAGCGGGGGGGCCCGATACGCAGTATTTT. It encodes CATQGLAGGPDTQYF.

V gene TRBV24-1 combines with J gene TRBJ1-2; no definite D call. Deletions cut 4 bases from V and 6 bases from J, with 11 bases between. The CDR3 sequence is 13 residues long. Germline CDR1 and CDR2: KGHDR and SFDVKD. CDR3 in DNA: TGTGCCACCAGTGAGAGGGTACTCGATGGCTACACCTTC. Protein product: CATSERVLDGYTF.

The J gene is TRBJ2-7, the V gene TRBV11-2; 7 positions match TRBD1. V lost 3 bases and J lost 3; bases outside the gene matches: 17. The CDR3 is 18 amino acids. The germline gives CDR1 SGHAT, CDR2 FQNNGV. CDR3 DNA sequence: TGTGCCAGCAGCTTGACTTTTGCCGGGACAGCCTTACTCTACGAGCAGTACTTC. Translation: CASSLTFAGTALLYEQYF.

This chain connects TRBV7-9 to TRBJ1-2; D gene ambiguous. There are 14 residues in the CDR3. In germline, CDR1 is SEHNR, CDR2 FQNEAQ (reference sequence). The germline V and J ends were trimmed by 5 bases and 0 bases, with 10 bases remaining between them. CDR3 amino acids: CASSPDPPNYGYTF. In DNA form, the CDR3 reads TGTGCCAGCAGCCCAGACCCCCCTAACTATGGCTACACCTTC.

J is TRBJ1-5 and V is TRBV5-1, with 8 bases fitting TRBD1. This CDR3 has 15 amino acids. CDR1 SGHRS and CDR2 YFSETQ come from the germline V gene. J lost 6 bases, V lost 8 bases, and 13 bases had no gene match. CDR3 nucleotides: TGCGCCAGGCTAACACAGGGGGTTTTAGGTCAGCCCCAGCATTTT. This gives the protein CARLTQGVLGQPQHF.

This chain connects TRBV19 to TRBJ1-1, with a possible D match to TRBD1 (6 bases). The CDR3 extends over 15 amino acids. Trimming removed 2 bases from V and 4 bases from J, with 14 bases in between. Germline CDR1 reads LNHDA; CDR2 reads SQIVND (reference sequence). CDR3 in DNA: TGTGCCAGTAGTATATCCAGGACAGTCGGCACTGAAGCTTTCTTT. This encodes CASSISRTVGTEAFF.